This T cell receptor beta chain was captured by sequencing in a study of post-analysis software for immune sequencing data. For the study at large: Clinical courses comprised relapsing-remitting, secondary progressive and progressive-relapsing multiple sclerosis. Study observations and caveats: Among multiple sclerosis patients, normalized Chao1 diversity was significantly below that of controls. Controls showed lower frequencies than patients for roughly 5 TRBV segments, and TRBV5-6, TRBV5-1 and TRBV20-1 were among these.

Concerning this clonotype: Its antigen is unknown.

Presence of unique molecular identifiers characterized the TCR beta cDNA libraries. Approximately 550,000 cDNA molecules came from around 1 to 9.1 million T cells. TCRdb ran MiXCR on the PCR reads and lists one entry per CDR3 protein. This table holds fewer than 550,000 distinct CDR3 sequences, roughly 34% found once. The ends lost 5 bases at V and 7 bases at J; junction bases unmatched: 9. The germline CDR1 and CDR2 sequences are SGHRS and YFSETQ. The CDR3 length is 13 residues. The chain uses TRBV5-1 and TRBJ2-7; 7 bases map to TRBD2. This sequence was found in a girl aged 2-17 years with multiple sclerosis. Source material: blood. This chain's CDR3 is CASRIAGGGEQYF. CDR3 bases: TGCGCCAGCAGGATAGCGGGTGGAGGGGAGCAGTACTTC.